The text below deals with one T cell receptor beta chain. This sample stems from a study of shared clonotypes between healthy human individuals. Germline V gene sequence: CDR1 MNHEY, CDR2 SVGAGI. V was pared by 4 bases and J by 4 bases, with 13 bases between. The CDR3 length is 14 residues. Naive CD8 populations comprised CD45RO-negative cells positively selected for CCR7, excluding terminally differentiated effector memory CD45RA+ cells. The method was immunoSEQ multiplex PCR; TCRdb's version includes in-frame clones alone and lacks a portion of them. The sample has some 2.1 million clones; less than 95% are singletons.

The rearrangement joins TRBV6-5 to TRBJ2-5, with TRBD1 as a possible D gene (6 bases). The TCR comes from a man younger than 35 in good health. Sequencing was done on a sample of naive CD8+ T cells sorted from blood. The CDR3 sequence is CASSFRTEGETQYF. DNA for the CDR3: TGTGCCAGCAGTTTCCGGACAGAAGGAGAGACCCAGTACTTC.